What follows are 3 T cell receptor beta chains derived from one specimen sequenced in a study of tumor T cells in aggressive B-cell lymphoma. TCRdb's copy holds only in-frame clones and misses some; the assay was immunoSEQ multiplex PCR. The sample has about 340 clones; 98% are singletons. What was sequenced was tumor tissue. The receptor source for this set is an adult with diffuse large B cell lymphoma.

The V gene is TRBV9, the J gene TRBJ2-6; TRBD1 might be the D (6 bases). Trimming left V 4 bases short and J 0 bases short, with 17 bases between. The CDR3 runs to 18 residues. Germline V lookup: CDR1 SGDLS, CDR2 YYNGEE. Here the CDR3 DNA reads TGTGCCAGCAGCTTCCCCGAGGGACACCACTCTGGGGCCAACGTCCTGACTTTC. Protein sequence: CASSFPEGHHSGANVLTF. The whole variable domain, remainder taken from reference TRBV9 and TRBJ2-6, is DSGVTQTPKHLITATGQRVTLRCSPRSGDLSVYWYQQSLDQGLQFLIQYYNGEERAKGNILERFSAQQFPDLHSELNLSSLELGDSALYFCASSFPEGHHSGANVLTFGAGSRLTVL.

The V and J genes are TRBV7-9 and TRBJ2-3; TRBD1 agrees at 9 bases. V lost 3 bases to trimming and J lost 3 bases; unmatched junction nucleotides: 4. The CDR3 has 15 amino acids. CDR1 is SEHNR, CDR2 FQNEAQ, per germline (reference sequence). The CDR3 nucleotides are TGTGCCAGCAGCTTGGGACAGGGTCGGACAGATACGCAGTATTTT. Translating it yields CASSLGQGRTDTQYF.

The chain combines TRBV30 with TRBJ2-1, with D possibly matching TRBD2 (6 bases). The CDR3 is 13 amino acids. Germline V gene lookup returns CDR1 GTSNPN and CDR2 SVGIG (reference sequence). CDR3 sequence: CASHPGRKGEQFF. The CDR3 DNA is TGTGCATCACACCCCGGGAGAAAGGGCGAGCAGTTCTTC.